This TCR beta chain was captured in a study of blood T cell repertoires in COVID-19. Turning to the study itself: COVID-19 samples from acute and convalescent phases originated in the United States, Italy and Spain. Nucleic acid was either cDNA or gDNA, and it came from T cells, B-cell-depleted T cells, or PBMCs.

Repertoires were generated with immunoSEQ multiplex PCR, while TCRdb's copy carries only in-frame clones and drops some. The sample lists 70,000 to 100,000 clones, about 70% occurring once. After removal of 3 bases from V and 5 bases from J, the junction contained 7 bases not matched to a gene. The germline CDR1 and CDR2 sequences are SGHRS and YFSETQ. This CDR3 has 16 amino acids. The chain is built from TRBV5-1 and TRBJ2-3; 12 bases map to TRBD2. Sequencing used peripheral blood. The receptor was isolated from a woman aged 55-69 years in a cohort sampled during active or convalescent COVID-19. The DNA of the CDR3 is TGCGCCAGCAGCTCCACTCTAGCGGGGGGGCTAGATACGCAGTATTTT. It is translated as CASSSTLAGGLDTQYF.